The 7 T cell receptor beta chains below all came from one sample that was sequenced in a study of regulatory T cells in long-lasting Graves disease. Construction of the TCR beta libraries employed iRepertoire HTBI primers in conjunction with Arm-PCR of CDR3 regions. TCRdb recomputed calls from the multiplex PCR reads with MiXCR, one row per CDR3 protein. The repertoire consists of some 500,000 distinct CDR3 sequences, with roughly 14% occurring once and the leading ten covering roughly a tenth. Indicated time point: newly diagnosed GD, antithyroid drugs for less than 3 months. RNA from PBMCs was the source of the TCR library. The sample was also reused in another study, on T cells in Graves' hyperthyroidism and ophthalmopathy.

The specimen was peripheral blood mononuclear cells (PBMCs), collected at new diagnosis, from a patient treated with antithyroid drugs. The receptors come from a man aged 30 to 39 with Graves disease.

This clonotype was recorded many times. The V call is TRBV5-1, the J call TRBJ2-5, with no clear D. The V gene lost 1 base and the J gene lost 1 base, with 8 bases spanning the gap. From germline, CDR1 is SGHRS and CDR2 YFSETQ. The CDR3 has 14 amino acids. The CDR3 sequence: CASSLTLGQETQYF. The CDR3 DNA is TGCGCCAGCAGCTTGACGCTAGGCCAAGAGACCCAGTACTTC.

This clonotype was counted ten times or more. CDR3 in amino acids: CATSRDARMWGNQPQHF. The CDR3 DNA reads TGTGCCACCAGCAGGGACGCCCGGATGTGGGGCAATCAGCCCCAGCATTTT. The chain uses TRBV15 and TRBJ1-5; D is undetermined. V lost 3 bases, J lost 2 bases, and 17 bases lay in between. CDR3 length: 17 amino acids. Germline V CDR1 and CDR2: LNHNV, YYDKDF (reference sequence).

The sample holds many counts of this clonotype. The gene calls are TRBV7-9 and TRBJ2-7; the match to TRBD2 covers 9 bases. In germline, CDR1 is SEHNR, CDR2 FQNEAQ (reference sequence). The CDR3 length is 15 residues. V shed 4 bases and J 7 bases; nucleotides not matched to a gene: 11. The CDR3 sequence is CASSYPGTSNREQYF. CDR3 nucleotide sequence: TGTGCCAGCAGCTACCCCGGGACTAGCAATCGAGAGCAGTACTTC. The whole variable domain, remainder taken from reference TRBV7-9 and TRBJ2-7, is DTGVSQNPRHKITKRGQNVTFRCDPISEHNRLYWYRQTLGQGPEFLTYFQNEAQLEKSRLLSDRFSAERPKGSFSTLEIQRTEQGDSAMYLCASSYPGTSNREQYFGPGTRLTVT.

This clonotype showed up just a few times. This chain links TRBV5-4 with TRBJ1-1; D not certain. Trimming shortened V by 2 bases and J by 0 bases, and 8 bases separated the two germline ends. The CDR3 sequence is 14 residues long. CDR1 SGHNT and CDR2 YYREEE come from the germline V gene (reference sequence). DNA of the CDR3: TGTGCCAGCAGCTTTTCGGGGATGAACACTGAAGCTTTCTTT. Translated: CASSFSGMNTEAFF.

The table lists this clonotype with a few counts. The J gene is TRBJ2-3, the V gene TRBV6-2 or TRBV6-3; D uncertain. Between the trimmed V and J ends, which lost 0 bases and 6 bases, there was a span of 13 bases. The CDR3 is 15 residues long. The germline V gene has CDR1 MNHEY and CDR2 SVGEGT. CDR3 sequence (DNA): TGTGCCAGCAGTTACTCGATGACTTCTCCGGATACGCAGTATTTT. This codes for CASSYSMTSPDTQYF.

This clonotype was observed a handful of times. The V and J genes are TRBV7-6 and TRBJ2-5; TRBD1 aligns across 9 bases. V was pared by 5 bases and J by 7 bases, with 20 bases of the junction left unmatched. Germline CDR1 is SGHVS and CDR2 is FNYEAQ. The CDR3 extends over 18 amino acids. For the CDR3, the DNA is TGTGCCAGCAGCCAAAGCCCCACCGGGACAGGGAAGGCGGGGACCCAGTACTTC. Residues: CASSQSPTGTGKAGTQYF.

This clonotype was detected only a few times. This rearrangement joins TRBV7-9 to TRBJ2-4; D might be TRBD1 (6 bases). V lost 6 bases and J 6 bases, leaving 21 bases between the germline ends. This CDR3 is 16 amino acids long. Germline V gives CDR1 SEHNR, CDR2 FQNEAQ (reference sequence). CDR3 residues: CASSPERGTYRNIQYF. For the CDR3, the DNA is TGTGCCAGCAGTCCCGAGAGGGGGACATACAGAAACATTCAGTACTTC.